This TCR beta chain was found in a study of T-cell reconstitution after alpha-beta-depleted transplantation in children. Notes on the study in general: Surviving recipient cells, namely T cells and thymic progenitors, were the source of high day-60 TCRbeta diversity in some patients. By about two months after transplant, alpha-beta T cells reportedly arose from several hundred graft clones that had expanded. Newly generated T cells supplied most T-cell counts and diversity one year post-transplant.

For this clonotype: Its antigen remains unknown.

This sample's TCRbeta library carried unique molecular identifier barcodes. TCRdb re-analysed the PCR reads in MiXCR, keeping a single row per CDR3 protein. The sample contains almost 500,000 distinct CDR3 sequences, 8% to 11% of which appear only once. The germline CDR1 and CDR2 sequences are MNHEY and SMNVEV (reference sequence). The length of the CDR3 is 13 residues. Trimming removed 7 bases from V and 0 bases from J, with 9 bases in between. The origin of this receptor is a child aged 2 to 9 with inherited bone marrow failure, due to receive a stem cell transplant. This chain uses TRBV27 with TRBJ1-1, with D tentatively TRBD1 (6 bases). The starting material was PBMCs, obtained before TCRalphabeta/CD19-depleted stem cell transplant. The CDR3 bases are TGTGCCAGCAAGGGGGTTCTGAACACTGAAGCTTTCTTT. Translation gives CASKGVLNTEAFF.